This record concerns one TCR beta chain sequence. This specimen belongs to a study of radiotherapy plus CTLA-4 blockade in lung cancer. Sequenced by immunoSEQ multiplex PCR; TCRdb stores in-frame clones only, minus some. Found here are some 43,000 clones, more than 75% of them singletons; the top ten hold 2.5% to 4%. Participants had chemo-refractory metastatic non-small-cell lung cancer and were treated with focal radiation plus ipilimumab CTLA-4 blockade. Trimming pared 2 bases from V and 0 bases from J, leaving 9 bases between. Germline V CDR1 and CDR2: MNHEY, SMNVEV (reference sequence). There are 15 residues in the CDR3.

This chain links TRBV27 with TRBJ2-3; a weak D match, TRBD2 (6 bases). This TCR came from a human donor with non-small cell lung cancer who had stable disease on radiotherapy plus ipilimumab. Here the sequenced sample was peripheral blood, taken from a patient treated with radiotherapy plus ipilimumab. The CDR3: CASSLTGTSTDTQYF. DNA of the CDR3: TGTGCCAGCAGTTTAACCGGGACTAGCACAGATACGCAGTATTTT.